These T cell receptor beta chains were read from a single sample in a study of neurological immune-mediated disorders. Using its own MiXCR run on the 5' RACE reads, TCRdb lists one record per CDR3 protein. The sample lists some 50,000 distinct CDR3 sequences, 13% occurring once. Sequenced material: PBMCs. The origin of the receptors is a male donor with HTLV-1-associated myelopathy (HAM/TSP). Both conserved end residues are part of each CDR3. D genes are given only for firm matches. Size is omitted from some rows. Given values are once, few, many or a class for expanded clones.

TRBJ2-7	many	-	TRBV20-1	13	TGCAGTGCTCGAAACAGGCTTTCCTACGAGCAGTACTTC	CSARNRLSYEQYF
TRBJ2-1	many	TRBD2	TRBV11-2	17	TGTGCCAGCAGCCAGAGACTAGCGGGGATGGGGTACAATGAGCAGTTCTTC	CASSQRLAGMGYNEQFF
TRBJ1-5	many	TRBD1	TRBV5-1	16	TGCGCCAGCAGCCCTCCTGGGACAGGACGGGATCAGCCCCAGCATTTT	CASSPPGTGRDQPQHF
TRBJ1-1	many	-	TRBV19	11	TGTGCCAGTAGTAACCTACAGGAAGCTTTCTTT	CASSNLQEAFF
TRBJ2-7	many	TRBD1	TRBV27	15	TGTGCCAGCAGACCCGGGACAGTTCGTTTCTACGAGCAGTACTTC	CASRPGTVRFYEQYF
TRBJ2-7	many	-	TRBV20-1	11	TGCAGTGCTAGTGGATCCCCTGGGCAGTACTTC	CSASGSPGQYF
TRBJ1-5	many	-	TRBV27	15	TGTGCCAGCAGTTTAGGGCGAAGTCCAAATCAGCCCCAGCATTTT	CASSLGRSPNQPQHF
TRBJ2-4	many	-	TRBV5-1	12	TGCGCCAGCAGCTTGGGGATTGGCATTCAGTACTTC	CASSLGIGIQYF
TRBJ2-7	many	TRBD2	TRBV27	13	TGTGCCAGCGGGGAGGGCTTCTCCTACGAGCAGTACTTC	CASGEGFSYEQYF
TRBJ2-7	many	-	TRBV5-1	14	TGCGCCAGCAGCTGGGGGACGGAGGAGGGCGAGCAGTACTTC	CASSWGTEEGEQYF
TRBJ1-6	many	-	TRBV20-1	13	TGCAGTGCAGACAGGCGGATGAATTCACCCCTCCACTTT	CSADRRMNSPLHF
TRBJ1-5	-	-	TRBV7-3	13	TGTGCCAGCAGCTTAGCTCAGGGTGAGCCCCAGCATTTT	CASSLAQGEPQHF
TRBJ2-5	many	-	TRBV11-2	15	TGTGCCAGCAGCAAAGCCACAGAGCTTCAAGAGACCCAGTACTTC	CASSKATELQETQYF
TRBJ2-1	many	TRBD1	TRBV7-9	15	TGTGCCAGCAGCAATCCGGGACAGGGGTCCCCTGAGCAGTTCTTC	CASSNPGQGSPEQFF
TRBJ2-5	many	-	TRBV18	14	TGTGCCAGCTCAGTACGACAGGATCAAGAGACCCAGTACTTC	CASSVRQDQETQYF
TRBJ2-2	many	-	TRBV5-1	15	TGCGCCAGCAGCTTGGACAGTACGAACACCGGGGAGCTGTTTTTT	CASSLDSTNTGELFF
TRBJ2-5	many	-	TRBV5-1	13	TGCGCCAGCAGCTGGTCAGTCCAAGAGACCCAGTACTTC	CASSWSVQETQYF
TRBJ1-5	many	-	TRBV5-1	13	TGCGCCAGCAGCCGGGGTACTGAGCAGCCCCAGCATTTT	CASSRGTEQPQHF
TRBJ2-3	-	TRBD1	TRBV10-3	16	TGTGCCACCGGAGGTGGGGACAGGTCCGGGGCAGATACGCAGTATTTT	CATGGGDRSGADTQYF
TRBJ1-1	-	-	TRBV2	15	TGTGCCAGCGCCGATCAGCTCGGGTCGGGAACTGAAGCTTTCTTT	CASADQLGSGTEAFF
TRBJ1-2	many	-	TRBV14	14	TGTGCCAGCAGCCAATGGGACGGAGACTATGGCTACACCTTC	CASSQWDGDYGYTF
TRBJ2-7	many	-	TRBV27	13	TGTGCCAGCAGTTTTCGGGAATCCTACGAGCAGTACTTC	CASSFRESYEQYF
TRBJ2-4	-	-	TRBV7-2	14	TGTGCCAGCAGCTTAGATGTTAGGTCCAACATTCAGTACTTC	CASSLDVRSNIQYF
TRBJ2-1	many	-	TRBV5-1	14	TGCGCCAGCAGCCCCGGGACGGATGACAATGAGCAGTTCTTC	CASSPGTDDNEQFF
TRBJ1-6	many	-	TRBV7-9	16	TGTGCCAGCAGCTTAATGTTCGGTTACTATAATTCACCCCTCCACTTT	CASSLMFGYYNSPLHF
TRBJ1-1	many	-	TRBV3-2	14	TGTGCCAGCAGCCCGCGAGCGGGACAGGGGTCGGCTTTCTTT	CASSPRAGQGSAFF
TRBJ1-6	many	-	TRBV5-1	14	TGCGCCAGCAGCTTGGATGGGGACGGTTCACCCCTCCACTTT	CASSLDGDGSPLHF
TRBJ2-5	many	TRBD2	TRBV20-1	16	TGCAGTGCTAGACCTTTAGCGGGGGGCAACCAAGAGACCCAGTACTTC	CSARPLAGGNQETQYF
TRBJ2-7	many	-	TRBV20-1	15	TGCAGTGCTAGAGGGGGGGTGGGGGTCTCCTACGAGCAGTACTTC	CSARGGVGVSYEQYF
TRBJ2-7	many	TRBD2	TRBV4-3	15	TGCGCCAGCAGCCAAGAACTAGCGGGGAGGAGCGAGCAGTACTTC	CASSQELAGRSEQYF
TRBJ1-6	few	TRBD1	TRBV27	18	TGTGCCAGCAGTCTTCGGACAGGGGCTAGCTCCTATAATTCACCCCTCCACTTT	CASSLRTGASSYNSPLHF